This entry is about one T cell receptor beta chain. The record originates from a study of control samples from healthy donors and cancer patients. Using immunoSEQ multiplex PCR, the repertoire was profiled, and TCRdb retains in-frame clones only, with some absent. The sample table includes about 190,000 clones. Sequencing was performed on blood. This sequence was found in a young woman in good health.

The CDR3 region has the DNA TGTGCCAGCAGTGACGGAATGAGCGAGCAGTACTTC. This gives the protein CASSDGMSEQYF. The J gene is TRBJ2-7, the V gene TRBV6-4; D remains unclear. The V and J ends lost 2 bases and 6 bases respectively, with 8 bases between them. The germline CDR1 and CDR2 sequences are MRHNA and SNTAGT. This CDR3 has 12 amino acids.